Presented here are 26 T cell receptor delta chains from one specimen sequenced in a study of gamma-delta chains in newborns, infants, children. TCRdb used CATT to re-call clones from the reads. The sample holds about 1,500 delta-chain clones; 7% to 9.5% are singletons and the top ten take roughly 25%. The sequencing sample was made of blood. These receptors originate from a child who was a newborn, infant or young child, either healthy, febrile or measles-vaccinated (not recorded which).

This clone was found a few times. The translation of this DNA and the TCRdb protein of a much larger clone differ at residue 15, probably owing to a read error; the protein shown here is translated from the DNA. This chain joins TRDV3 and TRDJ1, with 7 bases that match TRDD3. CDR3 size: 18 residues. Germline-derived CDR1 and CDR2 are TVYSNPD and GDNSRS (reference sequence). The CDR3 bases are TGTGCCTTCTCAGGGGAAGAGTGGATACGCGGGGGTGGCGATGAACTCATCTTT. This sequence encodes CAFSGEEWIRGGGDELIF.

This clone was counted between two and nine times. A far bigger clonotype differs at one base, so this is likely a read error. This sample includes further DNA sequences coding for the same CDR3. V is TRDV2 and J is TRDJ1; 7 bases agree with TRDD3. V was pared by 0 bases and J by 0 bases, with 9 bases of the junction left unmatched. The germline V gene has CDR1 GEAIGNYY and CDR2 EKD. The length of the CDR3 is 17 residues. The CDR3 DNA reads as TGTGCCTGTGACACCGTTGCGGGGGGATCCCACACCGATAAACTCATCTTT. It specifies CACDTVAGGSHTDKLIF.

In this sample, this clone turned up a few times. A far larger clone lies a single base away; this is likely a read error. The sample contains more than one DNA sequence encoding this CDR3. The V call is TRDV2, the J call TRDJ3; 7 positions agree with TRDD3. This CDR3 has 19 amino acids. CDR1 is GEAIGNYY and CDR2 is EKD in the germline V gene. The CDR3 protein is CACDIPWGASSWDTRQMFF. Written as DNA, the CDR3 is TGTGCCTGTGACATCCCCTGGGGGGCCAGCTCCTGGGACACTCGACAGATGTTTTTC.

Concerning this clone itself: This DNA's translation and the protein TCRdb lists, from a much larger clone, do not match at residue 15, likely due to a read error; the protein shown is translated from the DNA. This rearrangement joins TRDV2 to TRDJ3; 12 bases fit TRDD3. The CDR3 has 17 residues. Germline assignment: CDR1 GEAIGNYY and CDR2 EKD. CDR3 amino acids: CACDILGDTWDTRQTFF. The CDR3 DNA reads as TGTGCCTGTGACATACTGGGGGATACCTGGGACACCCGACAGACGTTTTTC.

The chain joins TRDV2 to TRDJ3, with 9 positions matching TRDD3. Germline V CDR1 and CDR2: GEAIGNYY, EKD. Trimming removed 0 bases from V and 0 bases from J; junction bases left unmatched: 8. There are 20 residues in the CDR3. The CDR3 protein is CACDTGWGIPSSWDTRQMFF. The CDR3 coding sequence is TGTGCCTGTGACACCGGCTGGGGGATCCCCAGCTCCTGGGACACCCGACAGATGTTTTTC.

This clone has only a few counts. The protein TCRdb lists belongs to a much larger clone and differs from this DNA's translation at residue 6, which points to a read error; the protein shown is made from the DNA. The chain has TRDV2 and TRDJ3, with 11 bases that match TRDD3. V dropped 0 bases and J dropped 2; count of bases not matched to a gene: 2. Germline CDR1 and CDR2: GEAIGNYY and EKD. The CDR3 is 18 amino acids. The CDR3 DNA follows: TGTGCCTGTGACACCGGACTGGGGGATACCTGGGACACCCGACAGATGTTTTTC. This sequence encodes CACDTGLGDTWDTRQMFF.

A note on this clone: TCRdb lists the protein of a much larger clone for this DNA, which differs at residue 9, so this is likely a read error; the protein given here is translated from the DNA itself. J is TRDJ3 and V is TRDV2; TRDD3 agrees at 7 bases. Germline V lookup: CDR1 GEAIGNYY, CDR2 EKD. The CDR3 loop spans 20 amino acids. With 0 bases clipped from V and 4 bases from J, the junction kept 14 bases outside the gene matches. The CDR3 DNA reads as TGTGCCTGTGACACCAGGTTCGTGCCGGGGGATGGATGGGACACCCGACAGATGTTTTTC. Residues: CACDTRFVPGDGWDTRQMFF.

Worth noting for this clone: A junction boundary mismatches the germline segment, possibly from a read error. The chain employs TRDV2 and TRDJ3, with 8 bases aligning to TRDD3. Germline V gene data show CDR1 as GEAIGNYY and CDR2 as EKD. This CDR3 region has 17 residues. As DNA, the CDR3 is TGTGCCTGTGCCACCTGGGGGAGCTCCTTGTACACCCGACCGCTGTTTTTC. It yields the protein CACATWGSSLYTRPLFF.

This clone was counted a few times. Given a far larger clone just one base away, this is likely a sequencing read error. In the same sample, other DNA sequences code for this CDR3. This chain joins TRDV2 and TRDJ3, with TRDD3 matching over 12 bases. From germline, CDR1 is GEAIGNYY and CDR2 EKD. The CDR3 is made up of 18 amino acids. The CDR3 reads CACDPATGGYWDTRQMFF. CDR3 nucleotides: TGTGCCTGTGACCCTGCTACTGGGGGATACTGGGACACCCGACAGATGTTCTTC.

This clone is medium-sized within its sample. The chain recombines TRDV3 with TRDJ1, with 10 bases aligning to TRDD3. Germline V gene lookup returns CDR1 TVYSNPD and CDR2 GDNSRS (reference sequence). The CDR3 sequence is 17 residues long. V lost 1 base, J lost 0 bases, and 11 bases stayed unmatched. CDR3 residues: CAFTPSLLGDHTDKLIF. The DNA for the CDR3 is TGTGCCTTTACGCCTTCCCTACTGGGGGATCACACCGATAAACTCATCTTT.

The V and J genes are TRDV3 and TRDJ2; 12 positions agree with TRDD3. This CDR3 spans 16 amino acids. The J segment lost 2 bases and the V segment lost 4 bases, leaving 8 bases of the junction unmatched. The germline V gene has CDR1 TVYSNPD and CDR2 GDNSRS (reference sequence). DNA for the CDR3: TGTGCCTATAGAGCTGGGGGATACGCGTTGACAGCACAACTCTTCTTT. Translated: CAYRAGGYALTAQLFF.

With regard to this clone: The TCRdb record carries a much larger clone's protein, which differs from this DNA's translation at residue 8; a read error is the likely cause, and the protein listed here is the DNA translation. V gene TRDV2 combines with J gene TRDJ2; perhaps TRDD3 as D (5 bases). The CDR3 runs to 16 residues. CDR1 and CDR2 from the germline V gene are GEAIGNYY and EKD. V was shortened by 0 bases and J by 4 bases, with 14 bases between the two germline ends. In DNA form, the CDR3 reads TGTGCCTGTGACACCGGAGGGGGTCCCTCGACAGCACAACTCTTCTTT. Protein: CACDTGGGPSTAQLFF.

As regards this clone: TCRdb's listed protein matches a much larger clone and diverges from this DNA's translation at residue 3, likely through a read error; the protein shown comes from the DNA. J is TRDJ3 and V is TRDV2, with 10 bases lining up with TRDD3. CDR1 is GEAIGNYY, CDR2 EKD, per germline. The CDR3 spans 18 residues. DNA of the CDR3: TGTGCCCGTGACACGGGGGATACGCGGTCCTGGGACACCCGACAGATGTTTTTC. Encoded protein: CARDTGDTRSWDTRQMFF.

Details on this clone: The TCRdb protein comes from a much larger clone and disagrees with this DNA's translation at residue 11, likely due to a read error; the protein given here is derived from the DNA. The chain recombines TRDV2 with TRDJ3; 12 positions agree with TRDD3. The CDR3 runs 20 residues. The V gene's germline CDR1 is GEAIGNYY and CDR2 EKD. V gave up 0 bases and J gave up 1 base; unmatched junction bases: 6. CDR3 nucleotides: TGTGCCTGTGACACCGGAACTGGGGGATACACTTCCTGGGACACCCGACAGATGTTTTTC. Translating gives CACDTGTGGYTSWDTRQMFF.

This clone was picked up a small number of times. A much more abundant neighbour one base away suggests this may be a read error. The same CDR3 can be traced to other DNA sequences in this sample. The chain couples TRDV2 to TRDJ1; 12 nucleotides agree with TRDD3. This CDR3 comprises 22 residues. The V gene end was trimmed by 0 bases and the J gene end by 3 bases; junction bases not matched to a gene: 22. Germline V gives CDR1 GEAIGNYY, CDR2 EKD. The CDR3 DNA is TGTGCCTGTGACACCGTGCCTACTGGGGGATACATAAGGCGGTCCGGGCCCGATAAACTCATCTTT. This translates into CACDTVPTGGYIRRSGPDKLIF.

This clone was seen a handful of times. It may be a read error: a sequence one base away is much more abundant. The genes are TRDV2 and TRDJ1; 9 nucleotides line up with TRDD3. Germline CDR1 GEAIGNYY, CDR2 EKD. The CDR3 length is 13 residues. Trimming cost V 7 bases and J 7 bases; bases outside gene matches: 9. CDR3 amino acids: CAWEAMGDIKLIF. The CDR3 region has the DNA TGTGCCTGGGAAGCGATGGGGGATATTAAACTCATCTTT.

This clone was counted a few times. TCRdb has a much larger clone's protein, which differs at residue 5 from the translation of this DNA, likely because of a read error; what is shown is the protein translated from the DNA. The gene calls are TRDV2 and TRDJ3, with TRDD3 matching over 13 bases. The germline V gene encodes CDR1 GEAIGNYY and CDR2 EKD. The trim removed 2 bases at V and 1 base at J, leaving 7 bases unmatched. CDR3 length: 20 residues. As DNA, the CDR3 is TGTGCCTGTGACATCGGAACTGGGGGATACGCTTCCTGGGACACCCGACAGATGTTTTTC. The encoded protein is CACDIGTGGYASWDTRQMFF.

This clone was seen just once. The chain is built from TRDV2 and TRDJ3, with D maybe TRDD3 (5 bases). V was cut by 9 bases and J by 0 bases, with 17 bases left in between. The germline V gene has CDR1 GEAIGNYY and CDR2 EKD. The CDR3 sequence is 17 residues long. The CDR3 here is CATDRGLTSWDTRQMFF. DNA of the CDR3: TGTGCCACCGACCGGGGGTTGACCTCCTGGGACACCCGACAGATGTTTTTC.

In the case of this clone: For this DNA, TCRdb reports the protein of a much larger clone, which diverges at residue 12, most likely from a read error; the protein presented here is translated directly from the DNA. The chain recombines TRAV29/DV5 with TRDJ3; D may be TRDD3 (6 bases). This CDR3 has 18 residues. Germline CDR1 is NSMFDY and CDR2 is ISSIKDK. This CDR3 is CAASEHWVSSWGTRQMFF. The CDR3 bases are TGTGCAGCAAGCGAGCACTGGGTTAGCTCCTGGGGCACCCGACAGATGTTTTTC.

This clone was picked up a small number of times. A far larger clone is only one base removed, so a read error is likely. Other DNA sequences from this sample encode an identical CDR3 as well. The V call is TRDV2, the J call TRDJ2, with D perhaps matching TRDD3 (6 bases). The CDR3 is 16 residues long. From germline, CDR1 is GEAIGNYY and CDR2 EKD. The CDR3 region is CACDTGGDPSTAQLFF. The CDR3 nucleotides read TGTGCCTGTGACACCGGAGGGGATCCCTCGACAGCTCAACTCTTCTTT.

Comment on this clone: The likely explanation is a read error, given a far larger clone one base away. Other nucleotide sequences from this sample produce the same CDR3. The V gene is TRDV2, the J gene TRDJ2, with D perhaps TRDD2 or TRDD3 (5 bases each). The CDR3 runs to 15 residues. Germline loops: CDR1 GEAIGNYY, CDR2 EKD. As DNA, the CDR3 is TGTGCCTGTCCGGGGGGCTTCCCTTTGACAGCGCAACTCTTCTTT. Its translation: CACPGGFPLTAQLFF.

This clone was detected only a few times. The V gene is TRDV2, the J gene TRDJ1; D possibly corresponds to TRDD3 (6 bases). Germline V gene data show CDR1 as GEAIGNYY and CDR2 as EKD. Trimming stripped 4 bases from V and 0 bases from J, with 14 bases between. This CDR3 is 15 amino acids long. The CDR3 loop is CACENGYWYTDKLIF. CDR3 bases: TGTGCCTGTGAAAACGGATACTGGTACACCGATAAACTCATCTTT.

For this clone: This sequence may be a read error, since a much larger clone differs from it by one base. Different DNA sequences within this sample yield the same CDR3. The chain joins TRDV3 to TRDJ1; 7 bases match TRDD3. Germline lookup yields CDR1 TVYSNPD and CDR2 GDNSRS (reference sequence). This CDR3 has 15 residues. V was clipped by 3 bases and J by 0 bases; unmatched bases: 10. The CDR3 is CAFVTWGPYTDKLIF. In nucleotides, the CDR3 is TGTGCCTTCGTGACCTGGGGGCCGTACACCGATAAACTCATCTTT. Full variable domain (missing parts from reference TRDV3 and TRDJ1): CDKVTQSSPDQTVASGSEVVLLCTYDTVYSNPDLFWYRIRPDYSFQFVFYGDNSRSEGADFTQGRFSVKHILTQKAFHLVISPVRTEDSATYYCAFVTWGPYTDKLIFGKGTRVTVEP.

This clone turned up a few times. This clone may be a read error of a much larger clone one base away. This chain links TRDV2 with TRDJ3, with D maybe TRDD3 (5 bases). CDR3 length equals 19 residues. The V end was cut by 1 base, the J end by 0 bases, with 15 bases between. Germline V gives CDR1 GEAIGNYY, CDR2 EKD. The CDR3 DNA follows: TGTGCCTGTGACACGGACCCGGGGGCCTACTCCTGGGACACCCGACAGATGTTTTTC. This encodes CACDTDPGAYSWDTRQMFF.

This clone came up a few times. This sequence is one base from a far larger clone and is likely a read error. Other DNA variants within this sample encode the same CDR3. This rearrangement joins TRDV1 to TRDJ1, with TRDD3 matching over 7 bases. Germline V gives CDR1 TSWWSYY, CDR2 QGS. The CDR3 loop spans 19 amino acids. CDR3 sequence reads: CALGEPLLCTGDKADKLIF. The CDR3 nucleotides read TGTGCCCTTGGGGAACCACTTCTTTGTACTGGGGATAAAGCGGATAAACTCATCTTT.

About this clone: The junction differs from germline at one of its ends, possibly a read error. This chain connects TRDV2 to TRDJ3; possible D gene TRDD2, 5 bases. This CDR3 is built from 18 residues. Germline CDR1 is GEAIGNYY and CDR2 is EKD. The CDR3 region is CACNTLDPSSWDTRQMFF. The DNA for the CDR3 is TGTGCCTGTAACACTCTGGATCCTAGCTCCTGGGACACCCGACAGATGTTTTTC.